This T cell receptor beta chain was found in a study of T-cell memory formation after mild COVID-19. Overall study findings and caveats: A subset of responding clones appeared in pre-infection memory, suggesting cross-reactive memory joined. For contracting clones, CD4+ ones sat mainly in CM and EM, CD8+ in EMRA.

Details on this clonotype: Its antigen is currently unknown.

The CDR3 length is 14 residues. Germline assignment: CDR1 SGHNT and CDR2 YENEEA. Trimming left V 1 base short and J 4 bases short, with 10 bases between. TCRdb re-called the 5' RACE reads with MiXCR, one entry per CDR3 protein. The repertoire consists of around 300,000 distinct CDR3 sequences, with approximately 20% occurring once and the leading ten covering under 25%. Sequencing used PBMCs or a T cell subset sorted from them (not recorded which). The origin of this receptor is a man between 18 and 35 years old who had mild COVID-19 (a few samples of this study predate the infection). Cell type and time point are not known. The chain couples TRBV11-3 to TRBJ2-5; a weak D match, TRBD2 (5 bases). This chain's CDR3 is CASSLGSGGETQYF. The CDR3 region has the DNA TGTGCCAGCAGCTTAGGGTCAGGAGGAGAGACCCAGTACTTC.